This T cell receptor beta chain was observed in a study of cytomegalovirus exposure and HLA in healthy donors (dated by TCRdb to about 2017). Turning to the overall study: An earlier analysis of approximately 640 of the donors reported roughly 270 Gb of sequence data and 120 million or so unique TCR beta sequences from 150 million to 200 million T cells. A later genetic analysis used genome-wide SNP genotypes for 398 of the 666 donors, treating that subset as a discovery cohort. The number of typed donors differed by locus: about 620-640 for A, B, C, DRB1 and DQB1; some 500 for DQA1; 606 for DPA1; and about 450 for DPB1. The study used immunosequencing to profile the T cell repertoires of approximately 640 subjects and linked those repertoires to cytomegalovirus serostatus. Around 320 gigabases of sequencing data and tens of millions of unique TCR sequences were included in an early release covering several hundred HLA-typed donors. The later analysis used no new phenotypic data to find candidate immune exposures, relying instead on TCR beta sequences and their occurrence across donors. Both class I and class II loci were covered by HLA typing, at four-digit resolution. A separate validation cohort of roughly 110 different subjects was used in addition to the roughly 640-subject first cohort. Donor age, sex, ethnicity and CMV serostatus were collected together with the repertoire data. The study aimed to test whether signatures of past pathogen exposure could be identified by cataloging public T cell receptors. To decide whether each TCR beta V gene segment behaved as functional or pseudogenic, an earlier analysis of 587 of the donors relied on high-throughput TCR beta sequencing. The genetic ancestry cluster associated with self-reported Caucasian donors included over 80% of the 398 genotyped donors. Roughly five DR-DQ haplotypes were handled as single units for association and clustering because linkage in the cohort was strong. All discovery cohort repertoires had been generated on a single sequencing platform. Among about 360 genotyped donors of the cohort, an average of around 240,000 unique TCR beta nucleotide sequences were sequenced per donor, approximately 20% of them non-productive. A later analysis re-examined previously published TCR beta repertoires from more than 600 donors and added high-resolution HLA genotyping to investigate patterns of TCR occurrence. The study combined high-throughput TCR immunosequencing, statistical association of individual TCRs with disease status, and machine learning to predict cytomegalovirus infection status.

A remark on this clone: Its antigen specificity is not known. No much larger clone is present one base from it, and per-base qualities are unavailable.

The CDR3, cysteine through phenylalanine, is 16 amino acids long. This entry keeps only the CDR3 DNA: 48 bases, framed from base 1. Trimming at the junction amounts to 7 bases on V and 0 bases on J, and the germline ends lie 17 bases apart. Per the germline V gene, SNHLY is the CDR1 and FYNNEI is the CDR2. In total, 630 or so healthy bone marrow donors made up the cohort. At the time of sampling, every cohort member was nominally healthy, though immune exposures that went unrecorded were likely present. The donor was CMV seronegative and belonged to the group of 380 or so seronegative cohort members. A peripheral blood sample was provided by each donor, and peripheral blood mononuclear cells were used for TCR beta sequencing. The Qiagen DNeasy Blood Extraction Kit was used to extract genomic DNA from the blood cell samples. What the research found in general, with its limitations: Correlated functional status among segregating V segments might be attributable to linkage disequilibrium, but an unknown experimental factor could not be ruled out. A later genetic analysis associated a missense DCLRE1C variant with V-gene and J-gene trimming of TCR beta chains, and an independent cohort replicated the association. The study listed 150 to 200 TCR beta chains as associated with cytomegalovirus. Assigning TCR associations to individual alleles was difficult when HLA alleles, especially DR and DQ, strongly co-occurred. The classifier was reported to diagnose cytomegalovirus status with high specificity and sensitivity in both the original cohort and the validation cohort. In a later analysis, about 17,000 TCR beta sequences were associated with specific HLA alleles at a false discovery rate of 0.05. According to a later analysis, most CMV-associated TCR beta chains appeared to be HLA-restricted, and the HLA associations seemed to be driven largely by CMV exposure. This cohort had only TCR beta chains sequenced, and the lack of alpha or paired-chain data limited which features could be detected. According to the authors, the approach could potentially be generalized to other disease states and immunological phenotypes. An earlier analysis of around 540 of the donors showed that most TCR beta V segments appeared in productive rearrangements either about 87% or about 30% of the time, which broadly matched IMGT annotations. Because the 87-base-pair reads could not distinguish some IMGT-functional V segments, including TRBV6-2 and TRBV6-3, those segments were excluded. In a later analysis, HLA-associated TCR beta chains showed more clonal expansion and lower generation probabilities than non-associated chains that were equally common. HLA typing was unavailable for some donors at each locus, so association tests used only the typed subset. Because counts were too low, more than 15 rarely observed V segments, including chromosome 9 orphons, were left out of the earlier analysis of over 550 of the donors. In a later analysis, several top co-occurrence clusters were reported to appear linked to parvovirus B19, influenza, CMV and Epstein-Barr virus. Most TCR sequences were seen in very few donors, while some public TCRs were found in many individuals. A cluster of highly shared sequence variants was judged likely to be a technical artifact of the sequencing pipeline. In vitro tests confirmed that a few of the cytomegalovirus-associated TCR beta chains recognize cytomegalovirus antigens. Sequencing depth was assumed to be roughly uniform across donors in the presence/absence analyses, though that assumption may not hold. For the cohort, immune exposure information was limited to CMV serostatus. A later analysis found that TCR association rates varied across HLA loci, with DRB1 alleles showing the most associated TCRs and HLA-C alleles the fewest. In a later genetic analysis, fewer N-insertions in productive TCRs were reported among donors in an Asian-associated ancestry cluster than the roughly 700-donor mean. A further reported finding was that TCR beta sequences accurately predicted the HLA-A and HLA-B alleles for most subjects in the first cohort.

The library was obtained by the immunoSEQ multiplex PCR assay. For the multiplex PCR, a mixture combining 60 forward primers for TCR Vbeta segments and 13 reverse primers for TCR Jbeta segments was used. The CDR3 region of rearranged TCR beta genes was amplified from genomic DNA with a multiplex PCR assay. The Illumina HiSeq System was used to sequence the amplified TCR beta libraries as 87-base-pair reads. As for the original processing: In a later analysis, 77 million or so unique TCR beta chains were counted across the roughly 700 repertoires, and roughly 10 million of these chains were shared by at least two donors. Raw reads were error-corrected and collapsed into unique sequences with a nearest-neighbor algorithm that merged closely related sequences to remove PCR and sequencing errors. Alignment of CDR3 sequences to IMGT reference sequences was used to assign V, D and J gene segments. Each retained sequence needed at least a six-nucleotide match to both a V gene segment and a J gene segment. A rearrangement counted as productive if the CDR3 had no stop codons and remained in frame with V and J, and every other rearrangement counted as non-productive. Following IMGT convention, CDR3 was defined as the stretch from the second conserved V-encoded cysteine to the conserved J-encoded phenylalanine. The earlier analysis of about 610 of the donors excluded sequences that lacked an unambiguous match to a single V gene segment. An earlier analysis of some 610 of the donors called V segments functional above 56.7% productive rearrangements and segregating when the between-donor standard deviation exceeded 5%. A statistical classification framework was developed to diagnose cytomegalovirus status using the catalog of TCR beta chain sequences. In a later analysis, V and J genes were assigned by comparing TCR nucleotide sequences against IMGT/GENE-DB human TR gene sequences. In a later analysis, CDR3 sequences and most-parsimonious VDJ recombination scenarios were assigned using the TCRdist pipeline. In a later analysis, each TCR beta chain was defined by its CDR3 amino acid sequence together with its V-gene family, and reads lacking a unique V-gene family were excluded. To address suspected cross-contamination and a sequencing artifact, a later analysis removed a few hundred highly shared, low-generation-probability nucleotide sequences. In a later analysis, a clonal expansion index for each public chain was calculated from normalized within-repertoire ranks of inferred template counts. In a later analysis, generation probabilities were computed using a VDJ recombination model fitted to out-of-frame rearrangements, and the results were checked against IGoR. In a later analysis, hypergeometric tests were used to score TCR-TCR, TCR-HLA and TCR-CMV co-occurrence, with a repertoire-size bias correction applied to TCR pairs. A later analysis estimated false discovery rates by permuting HLA or CMV assignments 20 times. A later analysis grouped co-occurring TCRs with DBSCAN, adding TCRdist sequence similarity when clustering within HLA-allele-positive subsets. Co-occurrence clustering excluded repertoires with fewer than 30,000 or more than 120,000 public chains, plus five with anomalous nucleotide sharing. TCRdb holds this immuneACCESS table with in-frame rearrangements only. Some clones are missing; in checked studies, unresolved V genes explain under half, and the rest has no known cause. That table is the source of V, J and clone size, and D and trimming were worked out from the DNA. This sample comprises around 180,000 clones, more than 80% of them detected only once. The top ten clones comprise 4% to 6% of the sample.

The rearranged segments are TRBV2 and TRBJ2-3; TRBD2 is a weak D gene call, 7 bases matching. Source material: PBMCs. The clonotype originates from a man younger than 35 in good health and CMV-seronegative. The CDR3 protein sequence reads: CASIPWGGASTDTQYF. The DNA sequence follows: TGTGCCAGCATCCCATGGGGGGGCGCAAGCACAGATACGCAGTATTTT.